In its sample, the clone carrying this T cell receptor beta chain was seen once. Its antigen is currently unknown. The V gene's germline CDR1 is MRHNA and CDR2 SNTAGT. The CDR3 sequence is 14 residues long. The ends lost 3 bases at V and 5 bases at J; junction bases unmatched: 6. PCR primers comprised 60 Vbeta and 13 Jbeta primers. The data were produced by immunoSEQ multiplex PCR, yet TCRdb's version contains in-frame clones alone and is incomplete. Of 130,000 to 150,000 clones detected, around four fifths appear once; the ten largest clones hold approximately 2.1%. The data are from a study of cytomegalovirus exposure and HLA in healthy donors. Overall study context: Unique TCR beta sequences numbering approximately 120 million came from around 180 million T cells in an earlier analysis.

Study-level findings and limits: Confirmation was obtained in vitro that three CMV-associated chains are specific for CMV antigens. Cytomegalovirus-associated status was assigned to about 150 TCR beta chains. In an earlier analysis, in 540 or so donors, most V segments appeared productive either ~87% or ~30% of the time.

The source is a man aged 25 to 40 in good health and CMV-seronegative. The specimen was PBMCs. J is TRBJ1-1 and V is TRBV6-4; 7 bases match TRBD1. The CDR3 DNA is TGTGCCAGCAGTGAAAGGGGGCAACAGACTGAAGCTTTCTTT. Amino acid sequence: CASSERGQQTEAFF.